The T cell receptor (beta chain) described here comes from a study of human T cells and chemical hapten exposure. Findings of the study overall: Significantly more large CDR3 similarity clusters arose among expanded TCRs than among controls.

Germline V CDR1 and CDR2: SGHAT, FQDESV (reference sequence). This CDR3 has 14 amino acids. J gave up 8 bases and V 5 bases, and 6 bases lay outside the gene matches. In this sample, this clonotype turned up many times. Its antigen is unknown. Via MiXCR, TCRdb re-called the RACE reads, giving one row per CDR3 protein. The data show 200,000 to 300,000 distinct CDR3 sequences, 7% to 10% seen once. The time point was: pre-sensitization, week 0. Treatment specified: therapeutic diphenylcyclopropenone sensitization with weekly scalp DPC. The TCR originated in a woman aged 40 to 55 with alopecia areata. Some clones in this sample may be carry-over from other donors' samples. The J gene is TRBJ1-4, the V gene TRBV11-1, with 9 bases lining up with TRBD1. The starting material was whole blood, obtained in connection with sensitization to the hapten diphenylcyclopropenone (DPC). CDR3 sequence reads: CASSRGQGEEKLFF. CDR3 in DNA: TGTGCCAGCAGCCGGGGACAGGGCGAAGAAAAACTGTTTTTT.